Each of the 12 T cell receptor beta chains below was sequenced from the same sample in a study of blood T cells in healthy people across ages. It was with a sample-barcoded 5' primer and a J-beta primer mix that a second PCR of roughly 7 to 12 cycles was run. TCRdb re-called the 5' RACE reads through MiXCR, storing one row per CDR3 protein. The sample lists 1.5 million to 2 million distinct CDR3 sequences, around half occurring once. The sample was blood. These receptors came from a woman aged 40 to 55 in good health.

The V call is TRBV6-5, the J call TRBJ1-1; unclear D gene. Trimming shortened V by 11 bases and J by 3 bases, and 10 bases separated the two germline ends. Germline V lookup: CDR1 MNHEY, CDR2 SVGAGI. This CDR3 has 11 residues. The CDR3 DNA reads TGTGCCGCTTCGGGGTACACTGAAGCTTTCTTT. Protein product: CAASGYTEAFF.

The CDR3 here is CATSGTGSLQETQYF. In nucleotides, the CDR3 is TGTGCCACCTCCGGGACAGGGTCTCTCCAAGAGACCCAGTACTTC. The chain uses TRBV24-1 and TRBJ2-5; 9 bases fit TRBD1. Germline V gene data show CDR1 as KGHDR and CDR2 as SFDVKD. The CDR3 extends over 15 amino acids. V shed 9 bases, J shed 1 base, and the junction held 8 bases outside the gene matches.

The rearrangement joins TRBV20-1 to TRBJ2-5; D unclear. The CDR3 loop spans 13 amino acids. Per the germline V gene, CDR1 is DFQATT and CDR2 is SNEGSKA (reference sequence). V lost 1 base and J 4 bases, leaving 10 bases between the germline ends. The CDR3 reads CSARASVGETQYF. In DNA form, the CDR3 reads TGCAGTGCTAGAGCCTCGGTAGGAGAGACCCAGTACTTC.

The count of this clonotype is one. The CDR3 reads CASSVQGAISTDTQYF. Written as DNA, the CDR3 is TGTGCCAGCAGTGTACAGGGGGCAATTAGCACAGATACGCAGTATTTT. This chain links TRBV2 with TRBJ2-3; 9 bases map to TRBD1. The CDR3 runs 16 residues. The junction had 5 bases not matched to a gene; V was cut back by 4 bases and J by 0 bases. Germline V gene lookup returns CDR1 SNHLY and CDR2 FYNNEI.

In this sample, this clonotype turned up a few times. The chain carries TRBV7-9 and TRBJ2-6; 7 nucleotides line up with TRBD1. V lost 4 bases, J lost 0 bases, and 6 bases stayed unmatched. Germline CDR1 SEHNR, CDR2 FQNEAQ (reference sequence). CDR3 length: 17 amino acids. The CDR3 DNA is TGTGCCAGCAGCTACGGACAGGCCCCCTCTGGGGCCAACGTCCTGACTTTC. Translating it yields CASSYGQAPSGANVLTF.

The rearrangement links TRBV28 to TRBJ1-2, with a possible D match to TRBD1 (6 bases). Trimming took 4 bases from V and 8 from J, leaving 17 bases between them. Germline lookup yields CDR1 MDHEN and CDR2 SYDVKM. The CDR3 has 14 amino acids. DNA for the CDR3: TGTGCCAGCAGTTCCACGGTCGGGGGGCGCGGCTACACCTTC. Protein sequence: CASSSTVGGRGYTF.

This chain joins TRBV24-1 and TRBJ2-1; D may be TRBD1 or TRBD2 (5 bases each). The CDR3 runs 17 residues. From germline, CDR1 is KGHDR and CDR2 SFDVKD. V lost 3 bases, J lost 4 bases, and 18 bases lay in between. This CDR3 is CATSDRTPRTSYNEQFF. DNA for the CDR3: TGTGCCACCAGTGATCGGACTCCAAGGACAAGTTACAATGAGCAGTTCTTC.

The chain has TRBV29-1 and TRBJ1-1; a weak D match, TRBD1 (5 bases). The germline gives CDR1 SQVTM, CDR2 ANQGSEA. CDR3 length: 13 amino acids. Trimming took off 8 bases at V and 0 bases at J, with 13 bases between the two ends. The CDR3 nucleotides read TGCAGCTTTTTGAGACAGATGAACACTGAAGCTTTCTTT. Encoded protein: CSFLRQMNTEAFF.

The chain joins TRBV6-2 or TRBV6-3 to TRBJ2-1; TRBD1 aligns across 9 bases. The CDR3 covers 15 residues. Germline V gene sequence: CDR1 MNHEY, CDR2 SVGEGT. V shed 2 bases, J shed 13 bases, and the junction held 12 bases outside the gene matches. In DNA, the CDR3 is TGTGCCAGCAGTTACCGGGACAGGGAGTACGAGACCCAGTTCTTC. Amino acids: CASSYRDREYETQFF.

This clonotype has at least ten counts. This chain connects TRBV29-1 to TRBJ2-7; unclear D gene. The CDR3 consists of 12 residues. Germline V gene data show CDR1 as SQVTM and CDR2 as ANQGSEA. The ends were cut back, 4 bases at V and 1 base at J, with 8 bases in the middle. The CDR3 DNA sequence: TGCAGCGTTGGTCACACTTCCTACGAGCAGTACTTC. This encodes CSVGHTSYEQYF.

The V call is TRBV7-6, the J call TRBJ2-2, with D perhaps matching TRBD1 or TRBD2 (5 bases each). The CDR3 is made up of 14 amino acids. Germline V gene sequence: CDR1 SGHVS, CDR2 FNYEAQ. V was pared by 7 bases and J by 4 bases, with 13 bases between. Here the CDR3 reads CASNRRPGTGELFF. CDR3 sequence (DNA): TGTGCCAGCAACAGGAGGCCGGGCACCGGGGAGCTGTTTTTT.

This clonotype was seen many times. This chain joins TRBV2 and TRBJ1-4; 7 nucleotides agree with TRBD1. The CDR3 runs to 15 residues. CDR1 and CDR2 (germline): SNHLY, FYNNEI. The junction had 8 bases not matched to a gene; V was cut back by 5 bases and J by 5 bases. The CDR3 reads CASSPTGTANEKLFF. DNA for the CDR3: TGTGCCAGCAGTCCCACCGGGACAGCAAATGAAAAACTGTTTTTT.